What follows is one TCR beta chain and its context. PCR involved 60 Vbeta and 13 Jbeta primers. TCRdb keeps only in-frame clones here, not all; method: immunoSEQ multiplex PCR. The sample comprises 130,000 to 150,000 clones, 75% to 80% of which are singletons, and 1.7% rests with the top ten. These data come from a study of cytomegalovirus exposure and HLA in healthy donors. The CDR3 runs 13 residues. Germline V CDR1 and CDR2: MGHRA, YSYEKL. The V gene lost 3 bases and the J gene lost 1 base, with 6 bases spanning the gap. The sequence was collected from a woman under 40 in good health and CMV-seronegative. Sequencing was performed on PBMCs. The V gene is TRBV4-1, the J gene TRBJ1-1; D is uncertain. The CDR3 loop is CASSHPGNTEAFF. The DNA of the CDR3 is TGCGCCAGCAGCCACCCCGGGAACACTGAAGCTTTCTTT.